This T cell receptor beta chain was sequenced in a study of blood T cell repertoires in COVID-19. Study at large: Sites across the United States, Italy and Spain contributed samples from acute and convalescent COVID-19. PBMCs, B-cell-depleted T cells, or T cells were the source of the cDNA or gDNA that made up the material.

CDR1 is MNHEY, CDR2 SMNVEV, per germline (reference sequence). Trimming cost V 8 bases and J 6 bases; bases outside gene matches: 7. This CDR3 has 13 amino acids. Original data processing: Quantification of nucleated cells was approximated via reference gene primer amplification. Libraries were prepared by immunoSEQ multiplex PCR; TCRdb keeps only in-frame clonotypes and omits some of them. That table furnishes V, J and clone size, whereas the DNA furnished D and trimming. The repertoire consists of roughly 200,000 clones, with around 90% occurring once and the leading ten covering 1.5%. This chain links TRBV27 with TRBJ2-1, with 7 bases that match TRBD2. Material for sequencing was peripheral blood. This clonotype originated in a man between 18 and 35 years old with active or convalescent COVID-19. The CDR3 loop reads CASAGLYFNEQFF. CDR3 sequence (DNA): TGTGCCAGCGCGGGACTATATTTCAATGAGCAGTTCTTC.